Below, one T cell receptor beta chain is given with its context. No antigen is known for it. Library preparation for TCR beta used quantitative 5'-RACE with molecular barcodes. TCRdb itself ran the 5' RACE reads through MiXCR, one entry per CDR3 protein. Among around 300,000 distinct CDR3 sequences listed, more than 9% were seen once. The CDR3 runs to 11 residues. V was cut by 6 bases and J by 10 bases, with 14 bases left in between. Germline lookup yields CDR1 DFQATT and CDR2 SNEGSKA (reference sequence). These data belong to a study of CD8 T cells in ankylosing spondylitis. General study results and limits: Matched ankylosing spondylitis synovial fluid reportedly showed significant enrichment of disease-linked clones. Seemingly distinctive of ankylosing spondylitis blood was a TCR beta motif formed by eight highly homologous variants. Earlier studies detected some motif variants in reactive arthritis synovial fluid and blood.

The chain links TRBV20-1 to TRBJ2-3; D gene uncertain. The sequencing input was blood, either unsorted or a sorted T cell fraction (not recorded which). The clonotype comes from a female donor with ankylosing spondylitis or in good health (not recorded which). CDR3 sequence (DNA): TGCAGTGCCGCGGCGGCCCTGGCGCAGTATTTT. Translation gives CSAAAALAQYF.